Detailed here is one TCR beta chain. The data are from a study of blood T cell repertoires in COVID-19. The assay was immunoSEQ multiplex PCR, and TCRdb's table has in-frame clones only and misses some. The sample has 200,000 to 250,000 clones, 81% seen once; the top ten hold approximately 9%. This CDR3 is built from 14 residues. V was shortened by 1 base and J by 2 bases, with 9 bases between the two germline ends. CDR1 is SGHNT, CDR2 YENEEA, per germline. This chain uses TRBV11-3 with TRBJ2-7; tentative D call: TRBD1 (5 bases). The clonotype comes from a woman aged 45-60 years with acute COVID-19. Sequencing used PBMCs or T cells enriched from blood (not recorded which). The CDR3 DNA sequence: TGTGCCAGCAGCTTAGGCCTAGGGGCCTACGAGCAGTACTTC. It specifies CASSLGLGAYEQYF.